This passage covers 18 T cell receptor beta chains from one sample sequenced in a study of blood T cell repertoires in COVID-19. Clones were read by immunoSEQ multiplex PCR, and TCRdb kept only the in-frame ones, dropping some. The table includes about 73,000 clones, approximately 92% detected once. The sample was peripheral blood. These receptors all come from a man aged 80 or over with acute or convalescent COVID-19.

This chain links TRBV20-1 with TRBJ2-1, with TRBD1 matching over 8 bases. The CDR3 contains 14 residues. V was clipped by 3 bases and J by 12 bases; unmatched bases: 13. CDR1 is DFQATT and CDR2 is SNEGSKA in the germline V gene (reference sequence). The CDR3 protein is CSASDARQGSGQFF. The CDR3 region has the DNA TGCAGTGCTAGTGATGCAAGACAGGGGAGCGGGCAGTTCTTC.

The chain recombines TRBV12-2 with TRBJ2-7; TRBD2, the D gene given by the table, was not confirmed from the DNA. TRBV12-2 is a recognized pseudogene. This CDR3 contains 15 residues. CDR3 loop: CASRSPGFPGIKQYF. The DNA of the CDR3 is TGTGCAAGTCGCTCCCCGGGGTTCCCTGGGATCAAGCAGTACTTC.

The chain has TRBV4-1 and TRBJ1-4; 11 bases fit TRBD1. CDR1 and CDR2 (germline): MGHRA, YSYEKL. The CDR3 covers 15 residues. The V and J ends lost 4 bases and 3 bases, in that order; junction bases with no gene match: 1. The CDR3 spells CASSRDRGANEKLFF. CDR3 in DNA: TGCGCCAGCAGCCGGGACAGGGGGGCTAATGAAAAACTGTTTTTT.

This chain uses TRBV5-6 with TRBJ2-5; D might be TRBD1 (6 bases). The CDR3 totals 16 residues. Germline V gene sequence: CDR1 SGHDT, CDR2 YYEEEE. V was trimmed by 0 bases and J by 2 bases, leaving 14 bases between them. The DNA for the CDR3 is TGTGCCAGCAGCTTGGATCAGGGGAATATTCAAGAGACCCAGTACTTC. Translating it yields CASSLDQGNIQETQYF.

This chain links TRBV4-2 with TRBJ2-1; D possibly corresponds to TRBD2 (6 bases). V gave up 0 bases and J gave up 2 bases, with 8 bases separating them. The germline V gene has CDR1 LGHNA and CDR2 YNFKEQ. The CDR3 runs 15 residues. CDR3 in amino acids: CASSQESGAYNEQFF. The CDR3, as DNA: TGTGCCAGCAGCCAAGAGTCGGGGGCCTACAATGAGCAGTTCTTC.

This clone has a handful of counts. V gene TRBV5-1 combines with J gene TRBJ1-1, with a tentative D call TRBD1 (5 bases). The V gene lost 2 bases and the J gene lost 3 bases, with 11 bases spanning the gap. The germline V gene encodes CDR1 SGHRS and CDR2 YFSETQ. The CDR3 spans 14 residues. Written as DNA, the CDR3 is TGCGCCAGCAGCTTCATACCGGGGGACACTGAAGCTTTCTTT. The encoded protein is CASSFIPGDTEAFF.

This chain uses TRBV5-1 with TRBJ1-1, with 11 bases identical to TRBD1. Germline assignment: CDR1 SGHRS and CDR2 YFSETQ. The CDR3 loop spans 17 amino acids. J lost 1 base, V lost 4 bases, and 9 bases had no gene match. The CDR3 DNA reads as TGCGCCAGCAGCGGAGGACAGGGGGCACCGGGGAACACTGAAGCTTTCTTT. It yields the protein CASSGGQGAPGNTEAFF.

This chain uses TRBV11-2 with TRBJ2-7; the match to TRBD1 covers 9 bases. Germline assignment: CDR1 SGHAT and CDR2 FQNNGV. The J segment lost 6 bases and the V segment lost 0 bases, leaving 6 bases of the junction unmatched. This CDR3 spans 15 amino acids. As DNA, the CDR3 is TGTGCCAGCAGCTTAGATCCAGGGACAGGGATCGAGCAGTACTTC. Its translation: CASSLDPGTGIEQYF. Together with reference TRBV11-2 and TRBJ2-7, the CDR3 gives the full variable domain: EAGVAQSPRYKIIEKRQSVAFWCNPISGHATLYWYQQILGQGPKLLIQFQNNGVVDDSQLPKDRFSAERLKGVDSTLKIQPAKLEDSAVYLCASSLDPGTGIEQYFGPGTRLTVT.

V and J are TRBV6-6 and TRBJ1-5; 7 bases are shared with TRBD1. This CDR3 has 14 amino acids. In germline, CDR1 is MNHNY, CDR2 SVGAGI (reference sequence). The V and J ends lost 0 bases and 6 bases, in that order; junction bases with no gene match: 2. The DNA of the CDR3 is TGTGCCAGCAGTTACTCGACAGGGAGTCAGCCCCAGCATTTT. It yields the protein CASSYSTGSQPQHF.

V and J are TRBV3-1 (or the pseudogene TRBV3-2) and TRBJ2-7; D perhaps matches TRBD2 (6 bases). CDR3 length: 14 residues. Trimming took 0 bases from V and 7 from J, leaving 13 bases between them. Germline V gene data show CDR1 as LGHDT and CDR2 as YNNKEL (reference sequence). The CDR3 nucleotides read TGTGCCAGCAGCCAAGATCCAACTAGCAGGGAGCAGTACTTC. Amino acid sequence: CASSQDPTSREQYF.

The chain has TRBV6-6 and TRBJ1-2; D is unresolved. The V and J ends lost 0 bases and 7 bases respectively, with 9 bases between them. The CDR3 length is 13 residues. Germline V gene data show CDR1 as MNHNY and CDR2 as SVGAGI (reference sequence). The DNA of the CDR3 is TGTGCCAGCAGTTACTCACCGGAGAGTGGCTACACCTTC. It translates to CASSYSPESGYTF.

This chain joins TRBV5-1 and TRBJ1-3; the D is unclear. This CDR3 spans 14 amino acids. Trimming pared 0 bases from V and 3 bases from J, leaving 7 bases between. Germline loops: CDR1 SGHRS, CDR2 YFSETQ. CDR3 amino acids: CASSLDSLGNTIYF. CDR3 DNA sequence: TGCGCCAGCAGCTTGGACAGCCTTGGAAACACCATATATTTT.

The rearrangement uses TRBV2 and TRBJ1-2; no clear D gene. The CDR3 extends over 14 amino acids. Per the germline V gene, CDR1 is SNHLY and CDR2 is FYNNEI. V was trimmed by 7 bases and J by 5 bases, leaving 17 bases between them. The CDR3 loop reads CASITPAGRYGYTF. As DNA, the CDR3 is TGTGCCAGCATTACACCCGCGGGCAGATATGGCTACACCTTC.

The chain is built from TRBV5-1 and TRBJ2-7; 8 positions match TRBD1. The V gene end was trimmed by 2 bases and the J gene end by 12 bases; junction bases not matched to a gene: 13. The CDR3 extends over 14 amino acids. Germline V gene lookup returns CDR1 SGHRS and CDR2 YFSETQ. In DNA form, the CDR3 reads TGCGCCAGCAGCTTATCGGACAGGGCTGGGAGTGGGTACTTC. Protein product: CASSLSDRAGSGYF.

This chain joins TRBV18 and TRBJ1-1; D is possibly TRBD1 (6 bases). CDR3 length: 15 residues. Trimming removed 0 bases from V and 0 bases from J, with 8 bases in between. Germline CDR1 is KGHSH and CDR2 is LQKENI. The CDR3 here is CASSPPDRMNTEAFF. Written as DNA, the CDR3 is TGTGCCAGCTCACCACCGGACAGAATGAACACTGAAGCTTTCTTT.

This clone was detected only once. V is TRBV5-1 and J is TRBJ2-7, with D uncertain. The CDR3 is 13 residues long. The germline V and J ends were trimmed by 5 bases and 1 base, with 10 bases remaining between them. The germline V gene has CDR1 SGHRS and CDR2 YFSETQ. The chain's CDR3 is CASSLSSSYEQYF. Here the CDR3 DNA reads TGCGCCAGCAGTTTGTCGAGTTCCTACGAGCAGTACTTC. Supplemented by reference TRBV5-1 and TRBJ2-7, the full variable domain reads KAGVTQTPRYLIKTRGQQVTLSCSPISGHRSVSWYQQTPGQGLQFLFEYFSETQRNKGNFPGRFSGRQFSNSRSEMNVSTLELGDSALYLCASSLSSSYEQYFGPGTRLTVT.

The J gene is TRBJ2-7, the V gene TRBV7-2; tentatively, D is TRBD1 (5 bases). The V and J ends lost 4 bases and 8 bases respectively, with 15 bases between them. The CDR3 extends over 13 amino acids. CDR1 SGHTA and CDR2 FQGNSA come from the germline V gene. The CDR3 here is CASSSLSTAQQYF. The DNA for the CDR3 is TGTGCCAGCAGCTCTCTATCGACAGCCCAGCAGTACTTC.

The CDR3 spells CASSLSGQKDEKLFF. The CDR3 DNA reads TGCGCCAGCAGCTTGTCAGGACAAAAGGACGAAAAACTGTTTTTT. The chain combines TRBV5-1 with TRBJ1-4; a possible D gene is TRBD1 (5 bases). The CDR3 loop spans 15 amino acids. Trimming removed 1 base from V and 8 bases from J, with 15 bases in between. Per the germline V gene, CDR1 is SGHRS and CDR2 is YFSETQ.